A single sample is the source of the 13 T cell receptor beta chains below, sequenced in a study of shared clonotypes between healthy human individuals. Terminally differentiated effector memory CD45RA+ cells were excluded by CCR7 positive selection of CD45RO-negative cells. Profiling relied on immunoSEQ multiplex PCR, and the TCRdb table lists in-frame clones only, not all of them. This table holds around 2,000,000 clones, about 94% found once. Sequencing input: naive CD8+ T cells sorted from blood. The source of these receptors is a man aged 18 to 30 in good health.

The chain links TRBV6-1 to TRBJ1-3; no firm D call. The CDR3 has 14 amino acids. Germline V gene sequence: CDR1 MNHNS, CDR2 SASEGT. The V end was cut by 6 bases, the J end by 4 bases, with 13 bases between. CDR3 sequence (DNA): TGTGCCAGCAGCGACACGGGGTTCGGAAACACCATATATTTT. Protein sequence: CASSDTGFGNTIYF.

The chain recombines TRBV11-2 with TRBJ2-5, with D hard to call. Trimming left V 5 bases short and J 2 bases short, with 12 bases between. This CDR3 contains 14 residues. In germline, CDR1 is SGHAT, CDR2 FQNNGV. CDR3 in DNA: TGTGCCAGCAGCCCCTGGGTGGGGCAAGAGACCCAGTACTTC. Amino acid sequence: CASSPWVGQETQYF.

V is TRBV2 and J is TRBJ2-5; the D gene could be TRBD1 or TRBD2 (5 bases each). TRBJ2-7 explains the end of the DNA better; the J call may be wrong. Germline CDR1 SNHLY, CDR2 FYNNEI. CDR3 size: 12 residues. The DNA for the CDR3 is TGTGCCAGCACGGGGCAGGGCCACGAGCAGTACTTC. This gives the protein CASTGQGHEQYF.

This chain links TRBV9 with TRBJ1-3; the D gene is possibly TRBD1 (5 bases). CDR3 length: 15 residues. Deletions cut 3 bases from V and 0 bases from J, with 10 bases between. Germline-derived CDR1 and CDR2 are SGDLS and YYNGEE. This chain's CDR3 is CASSAGESSGNTIYF. CDR3 DNA: TGTGCCAGCAGCGCGGGGGAGAGCTCTGGAAACACCATATATTTT. Full variable domain (missing parts from reference TRBV9 and TRBJ1-3): DSGVTQTPKHLITATGQRVTLRCSPRSGDLSVYWYQQSLDQGLQFLIQYYNGEERAKGNILERFSAQQFPDLHSELNLSSLELGDSALYFCASSAGESSGNTIYFGEGSWLTVV.

CDR3 DNA sequence: TGTGCCAGCAGTGAAGAAGAGGCAGGGGGGAGACCTGAAGCTTTCTTT. Protein: CASSEEEAGGRPEAFF. This rearrangement joins TRBV2 to TRBJ1-1; 7 bases match TRBD1. After removal of 1 base from V and 6 bases from J, the junction contained 11 bases not matched to a gene. This CDR3 is built from 16 residues. CDR1 SNHLY and CDR2 FYNNEI come from the germline V gene.

V is TRBV30 and J is TRBJ1-1; D remains unclear. Trimming cost V 2 bases and J 0 bases, with 13 bases left between them. This CDR3 spans 15 amino acids. CDR1 is GTSNPN and CDR2 is SVGIG in the germline V gene (reference sequence). The CDR3 sequence is CAWSFIGVMNTEAFF. DNA for the CDR3: TGTGCCTGGAGTTTTATCGGTGTAATGAACACTGAAGCTTTCTTT.

The chain combines TRBV7-8 with TRBJ2-4, with a tentative D call TRBD2 (6 bases). The length of the CDR3 is 17 residues. The V end lost 4 bases, the J end lost 0 bases, and 16 bases lay between the germline ends. Germline V gene sequence: CDR1 SGHVS, CDR2 FQNEAQ. For the CDR3, the DNA is TGTGCCAGCAGCTCGATTGCGGGGTCCATAGCCAAAAACATTCAGTACTTC. It is translated as CASSSIAGSIAKNIQYF.

This clone occurred once. The same CDR3 can be traced to other DNA sequences in this sample. V and J are TRBV7-9 and TRBJ2-7; 10 bases map to TRBD1. This CDR3 has 15 amino acids. CDR1 and CDR2 (germline): SEHNR, FQNEAQ (reference sequence). After removal of 3 bases from V and 2 bases from J, the junction contained 4 bases not matched to a gene. This CDR3 is CASSLGQGITYEQYF. CDR3 bases: TGTGCCAGCAGCTTGGGACAGGGGATTACCTACGAGCAGTACTTC.

This chain connects TRBV7-9 to TRBJ2-2, with 8 bases matching TRBD1. The CDR3 runs 14 residues. CDR1 and CDR2 from the germline V gene are SEHNR and FQNEAQ (reference sequence). Trimming took 10 bases from V and 3 from J; bases not matched to a gene: 7. The CDR3 is CAIGQGRDTGELFF. In DNA form, the CDR3 reads TGTGCCATTGGACAGGGACGCGACACCGGGGAGCTGTTTTTT. The complete variable domain, with remaining parts taken from reference TRBV7-9 and TRBJ2-2, reads DTGVSQNPRHKITKRGQNVTFRCDPISEHNRLYWYRQTLGQGPEFLTYFQNEAQLEKSRLLSDRFSAERPKGSFSTLEIQRTEQGDSAMYLCAIGQGRDTGELFFGEGSRLTVL.

The chain joins TRBV10-3 to TRBJ2-2, with D unresolved. Per the germline V gene, CDR1 is ENHRY and CDR2 is SYGVKD. V lost 2 bases, J lost 3 bases, and 10 bases lay in between. The CDR3 totals 15 residues. CDR3 sequence (DNA): TGTGCCATCAGTGAGCCCTTAGAAGACACCGGGGAGCTGTTTTTT. It codes for CAISEPLEDTGELFF.

This chain connects TRBV28 to TRBJ2-7, with 9 positions matching TRBD1. CDR1 and CDR2 from the germline V gene are MDHEN and SYDVKM. The trim removed 5 bases at V and 1 base at J, leaving 18 bases unmatched. This CDR3 has 19 amino acids. This chain's CDR3 is CASSPRNRDRASLSYEQYF. CDR3 nucleotide sequence: TGTGCCAGCAGTCCCCGAAATAGGGACAGGGCCTCCTTATCCTACGAGCAGTACTTC.

The chain carries TRBV10-2 and TRBJ2-2, with 8 bases aligning to TRBD1. V was clipped by 7 bases and J by 4 bases; unmatched bases: 5. CDR1 and CDR2 from the germline V gene are WSHSY and SAAADI. CDR3 size: 14 residues. CDR3 bases: TGCGCCAGCATGCTGGACAGGGCCACCGGGGAGCTGTTTTTT. Protein product: CASMLDRATGELFF.

A word on this clone: This same CDR3 is encoded by further DNA sequences in the sample. The chain combines TRBV7-9 with TRBJ2-1, with D perhaps TRBD2 (6 bases). The CDR3 consists of 15 residues. Trimming cost V 5 bases and J 0 bases, with 11 bases left between them. CDR1 is SEHNR and CDR2 is FQNEAQ in the germline V gene (reference sequence). The CDR3 sequence is CASSPPGSSYNEQFF. CDR3 nucleotides: TGTGCCAGCAGCCCCCCCGGGAGCTCCTACAATGAGCAGTTCTTC.